This T cell receptor beta chain is from a study of T-cell memory formation after mild COVID-19. Study-wide background: TCR clusters largely stayed donor specific. General study points: Nothing confirmed that second-wave clones peaking on day 37 were specific for SARS-CoV-2.

There are 17 residues in the CDR3. Germline-derived CDR1 and CDR2 are SEHNR and FQNEAQ (reference sequence). V lost 5 bases to trimming and J lost 0 bases, with 14 bases between them. TCRdb passed the 5' RACE reads through MiXCR, listing each CDR3 protein once. The table lists about 560,000 distinct CDR3 sequences, around 15% of them singletons, with 8.1% in the top ten. This clonotype was recorded many times. Antigen specificity is unknown. The genes are TRBV7-9 and TRBJ2-6; tentative D call: TRBD2 (5 bases). Input material: PBMCs or a T cell subset sorted from them (not recorded which). The clonotype comes from an adult woman who had mild COVID-19 (a few samples of this study predate the infection). Cell type and time point are not known. In DNA, the CDR3 is TGTGCCAGCAGCCCCGGGATCTCGAGCTCTGGGGCCAACGTCCTGACTTTC. Amino acid sequence: CASSPGISSSGANVLTF. Supplemented by reference TRBV7-9 and TRBJ2-6, the full variable domain reads DTGVSQNPRHKITKRGQNVTFRCDPISEHNRLYWYRQTLGQGPEFLTYFQNEAQLEKSRLLSDRFSAERPKGSFSTLEIQRTEQGDSAMYLCASSPGISSSGANVLTFGAGSRLTVL.